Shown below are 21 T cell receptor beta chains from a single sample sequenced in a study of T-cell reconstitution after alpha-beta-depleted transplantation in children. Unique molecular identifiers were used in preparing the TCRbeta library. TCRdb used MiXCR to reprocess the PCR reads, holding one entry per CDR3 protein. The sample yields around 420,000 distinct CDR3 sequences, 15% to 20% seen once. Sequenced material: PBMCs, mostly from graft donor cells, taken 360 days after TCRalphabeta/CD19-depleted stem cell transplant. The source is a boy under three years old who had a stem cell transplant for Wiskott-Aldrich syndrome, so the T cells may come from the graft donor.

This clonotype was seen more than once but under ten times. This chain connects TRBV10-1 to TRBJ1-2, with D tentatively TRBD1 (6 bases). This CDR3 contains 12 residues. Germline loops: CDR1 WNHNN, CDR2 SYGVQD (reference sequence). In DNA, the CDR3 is TGCGCTTCCAAGGGGGGAAACTATGGCTACACCTTC. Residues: CASKGGNYGYTF.

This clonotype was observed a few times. This CDR3 is CASSYGTGRDYEQYF. CDR3 bases: TGTGCCAGCAGTTACGGGACAGGACGCGACTACGAGCAGTACTTC. This chain joins TRBV6-2 or TRBV6-3 and TRBJ2-7; 8 bases align to TRBD1. The germline gives CDR1 MNHEY, CDR2 SVGEGT. The CDR3 has 15 residues. V shed 2 bases and J 3 bases; nucleotides not matched to a gene: 6.

CDR3 nucleotide sequence: TGTGCCAGCAGCAAAGGGGGACTAGCGGGAGACTTATACAATGAGCAGTTCTTC. It is translated as CASSKGGLAGDLYNEQFF. This sequence joins TRBV21-1 and TRBJ2-1; TRBD2 is the table's D call, not checked against the DNA. TRBV21-1 is assigned pseudogene status. The CDR3 spans 18 residues.

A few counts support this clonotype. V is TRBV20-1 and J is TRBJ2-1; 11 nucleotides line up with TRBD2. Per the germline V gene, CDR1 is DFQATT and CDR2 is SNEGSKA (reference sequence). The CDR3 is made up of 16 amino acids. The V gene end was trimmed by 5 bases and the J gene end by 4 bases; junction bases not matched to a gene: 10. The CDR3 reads CSAPAPTSGGYNEQFF. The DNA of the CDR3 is TGCAGTGCTCCCGCCCCAACTAGCGGGGGTTACAATGAGCAGTTCTTC.

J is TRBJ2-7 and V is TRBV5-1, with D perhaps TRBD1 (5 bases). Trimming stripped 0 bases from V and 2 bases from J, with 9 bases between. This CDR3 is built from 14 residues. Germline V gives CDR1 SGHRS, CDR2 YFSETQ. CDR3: CASSLDYRTYEQYF. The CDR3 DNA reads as TGCGCCAGCAGCTTGGATTACAGGACCTACGAGCAGTACTTC.

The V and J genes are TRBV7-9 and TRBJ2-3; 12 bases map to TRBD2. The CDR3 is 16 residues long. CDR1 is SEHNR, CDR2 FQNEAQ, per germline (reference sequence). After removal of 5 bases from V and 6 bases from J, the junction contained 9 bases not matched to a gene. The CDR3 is CASSRGTSGRGDTQYF. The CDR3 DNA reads TGTGCCAGCAGCAGAGGGACTAGCGGGCGCGGGGATACGCAGTATTTT.

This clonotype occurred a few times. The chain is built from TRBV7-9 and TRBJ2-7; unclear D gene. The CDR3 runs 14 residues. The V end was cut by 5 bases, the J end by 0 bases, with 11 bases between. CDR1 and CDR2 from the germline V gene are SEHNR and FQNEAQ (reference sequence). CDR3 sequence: CASSRRAVSYEQYF. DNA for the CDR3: TGTGCCAGCAGCCGTAGGGCGGTCTCCTACGAGCAGTACTTC.

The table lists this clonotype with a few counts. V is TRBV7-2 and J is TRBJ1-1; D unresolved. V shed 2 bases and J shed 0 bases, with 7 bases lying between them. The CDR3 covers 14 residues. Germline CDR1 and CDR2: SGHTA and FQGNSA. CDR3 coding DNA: TGTGCCAGCAGCTTACTATTAATGAACACTGAAGCTTTCTTT. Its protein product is CASSLLLMNTEAFF.

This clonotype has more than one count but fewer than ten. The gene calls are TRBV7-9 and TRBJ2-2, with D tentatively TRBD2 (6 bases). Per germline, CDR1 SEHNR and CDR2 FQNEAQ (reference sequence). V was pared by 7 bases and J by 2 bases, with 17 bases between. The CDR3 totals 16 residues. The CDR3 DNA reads TGTGCCAGCACCCCTTTAGCGGCTGCTAACACCGGGGAGCTGTTTTTT. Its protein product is CASTPLAAANTGELFF.

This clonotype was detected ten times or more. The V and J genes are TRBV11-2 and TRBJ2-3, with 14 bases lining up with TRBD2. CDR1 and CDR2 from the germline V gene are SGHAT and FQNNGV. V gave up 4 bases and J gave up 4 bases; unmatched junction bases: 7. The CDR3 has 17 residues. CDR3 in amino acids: CASSSRRLAGGADTQYF. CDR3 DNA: TGTGCCAGCAGCTCCCGCAGACTAGCGGGGGGGGCAGATACGCAGTATTTT.

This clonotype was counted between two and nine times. Here the CDR3 DNA reads TGTGCCTGGAGTGTTGGAACTAGCGGGAGGAATGAGCAGTTCTTC. Its translation: CAWSVGTSGRNEQFF. This rearrangement joins TRBV30 to TRBJ2-1, with 12 nucleotides matching TRBD2. This CDR3 has 15 amino acids. Per germline, CDR1 GTSNPN and CDR2 SVGIG (reference sequence). V gave up 0 bases and J gave up 7 bases; unmatched junction bases: 4.

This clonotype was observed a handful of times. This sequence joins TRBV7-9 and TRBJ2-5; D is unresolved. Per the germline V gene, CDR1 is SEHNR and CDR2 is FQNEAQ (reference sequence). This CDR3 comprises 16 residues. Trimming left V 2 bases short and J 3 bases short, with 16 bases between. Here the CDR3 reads CASSLYPLDLKETQYF. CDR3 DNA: TGTGCCAGCAGCTTATACCCCCTAGATCTCAAAGAGACCCAGTACTTC.

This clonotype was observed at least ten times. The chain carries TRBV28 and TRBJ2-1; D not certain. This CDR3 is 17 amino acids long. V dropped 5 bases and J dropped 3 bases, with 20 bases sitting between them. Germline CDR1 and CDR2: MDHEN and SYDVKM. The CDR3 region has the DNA TGTGCCAGCAGTCTCGTTGTGGGCCCCGGCCTCTACAATGAGCAGTTCTTC. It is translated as CASSLVVGPGLYNEQFF.

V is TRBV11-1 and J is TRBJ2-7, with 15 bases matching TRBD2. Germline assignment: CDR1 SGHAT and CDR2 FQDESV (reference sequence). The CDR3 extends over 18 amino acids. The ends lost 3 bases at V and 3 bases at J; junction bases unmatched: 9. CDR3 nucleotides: TGTGCCAGCAGCTTTTGGACTAGCGGGAGGGGAAAGGACTACGAGCAGTACTTC. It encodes CASSFWTSGRGKDYEQYF.

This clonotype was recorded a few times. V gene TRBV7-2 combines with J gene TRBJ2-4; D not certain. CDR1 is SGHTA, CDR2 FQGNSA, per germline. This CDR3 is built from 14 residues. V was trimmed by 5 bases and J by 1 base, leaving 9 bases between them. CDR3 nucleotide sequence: TGTGCCAGCAGCACAGATTCGGCCAAAAACATTCAGTACTTC. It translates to CASSTDSAKNIQYF.

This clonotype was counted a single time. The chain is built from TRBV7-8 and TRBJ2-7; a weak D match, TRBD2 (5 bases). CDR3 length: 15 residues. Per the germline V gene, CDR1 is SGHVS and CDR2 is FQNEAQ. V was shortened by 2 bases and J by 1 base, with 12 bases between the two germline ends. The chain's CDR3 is CASSLHSGTSYEQYF. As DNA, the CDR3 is TGTGCCAGCAGCTTACACAGCGGTACGTCCTACGAGCAGTACTTC.

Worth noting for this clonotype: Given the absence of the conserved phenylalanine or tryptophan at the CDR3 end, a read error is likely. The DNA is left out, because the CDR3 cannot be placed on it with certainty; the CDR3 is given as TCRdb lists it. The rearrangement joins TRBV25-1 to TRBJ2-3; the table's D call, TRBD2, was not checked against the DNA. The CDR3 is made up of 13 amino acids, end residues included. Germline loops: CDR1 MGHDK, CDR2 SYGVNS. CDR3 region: CASSEKVRDHRAI.

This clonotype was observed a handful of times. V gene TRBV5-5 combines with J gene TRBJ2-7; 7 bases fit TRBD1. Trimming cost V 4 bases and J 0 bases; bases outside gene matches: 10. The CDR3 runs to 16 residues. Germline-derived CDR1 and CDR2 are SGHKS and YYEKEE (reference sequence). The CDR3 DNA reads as TGTGCCAGCAGCACTACCCGGGACAGCAGCTCCTACGAGCAGTACTTC. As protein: CASSTTRDSSSYEQYF. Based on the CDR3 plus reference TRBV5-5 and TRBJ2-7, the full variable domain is DAGVTQSPTHLIKTRGQQVTLRCSPISGHKSVSWYQQVLGQGPQFIFQYYEKEERGRGNFPDRFSARQFPNYSSELNVNALLLGDSALYLCASSTTRDSSSYEQYFGPGTRLTVT.

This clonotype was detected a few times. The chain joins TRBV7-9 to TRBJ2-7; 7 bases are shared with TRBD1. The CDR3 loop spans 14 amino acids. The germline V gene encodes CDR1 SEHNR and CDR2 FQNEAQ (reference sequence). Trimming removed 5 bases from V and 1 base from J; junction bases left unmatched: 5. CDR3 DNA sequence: TGTGCCAGCAGCGCCCGACAGGGATCCTACGAGCAGTACTTC. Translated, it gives CASSARQGSYEQYF.

In nucleotides, the CDR3 is TGTGCCAGCAGCCCTCGGACTAGCGGGGATGAGACCCAGTACTTC. This codes for CASSPRTSGDETQYF. This chain connects TRBV4-2 to TRBJ2-5; 12 nucleotides align to TRBD2. Trimming at V came to 4 bases and at J to 5 bases, leaving 5 bases not matched to a gene. Per germline, CDR1 LGHNA and CDR2 YNFKEQ. CDR3 length equals 15 residues.

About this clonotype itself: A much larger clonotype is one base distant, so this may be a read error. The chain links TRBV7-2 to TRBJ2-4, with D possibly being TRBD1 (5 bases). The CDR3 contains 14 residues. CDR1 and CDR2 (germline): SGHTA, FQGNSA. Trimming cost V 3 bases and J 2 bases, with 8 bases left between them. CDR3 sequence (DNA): TGTGCCAGCAGCTTTCAGGGTACCAAAAACATTCAGTACTTC. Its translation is CASSFQGTKNIQYF.